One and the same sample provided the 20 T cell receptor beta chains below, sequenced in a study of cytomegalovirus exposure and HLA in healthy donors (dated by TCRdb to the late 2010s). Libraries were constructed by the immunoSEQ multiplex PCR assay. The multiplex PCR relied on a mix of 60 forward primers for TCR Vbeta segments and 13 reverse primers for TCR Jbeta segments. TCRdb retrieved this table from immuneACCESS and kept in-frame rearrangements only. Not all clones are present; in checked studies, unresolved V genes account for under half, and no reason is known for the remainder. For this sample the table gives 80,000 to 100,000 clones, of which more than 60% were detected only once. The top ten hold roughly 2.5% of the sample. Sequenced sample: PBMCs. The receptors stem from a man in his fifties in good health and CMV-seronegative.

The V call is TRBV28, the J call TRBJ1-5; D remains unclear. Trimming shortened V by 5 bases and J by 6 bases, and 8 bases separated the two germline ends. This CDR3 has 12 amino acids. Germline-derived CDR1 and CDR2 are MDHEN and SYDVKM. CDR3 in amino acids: CASSPRGQPQHF. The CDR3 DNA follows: TGTGCCAGCAGTCCCCGGGGTCAGCCCCAGCATTTT.

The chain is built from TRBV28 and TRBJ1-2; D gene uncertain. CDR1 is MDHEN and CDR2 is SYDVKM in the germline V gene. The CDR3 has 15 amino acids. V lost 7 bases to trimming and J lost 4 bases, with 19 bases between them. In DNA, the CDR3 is TGTGCCAGCAAGGGAACCGGACTAACGTCCTATGGCTACACCTTC. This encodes CASKGTGLTSYGYTF.

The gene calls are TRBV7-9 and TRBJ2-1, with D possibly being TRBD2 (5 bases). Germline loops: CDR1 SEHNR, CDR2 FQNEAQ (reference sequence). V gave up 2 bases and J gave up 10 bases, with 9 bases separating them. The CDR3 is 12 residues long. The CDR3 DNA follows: TGTGCCAGCAGCTTAAGCGGATCGGAGCAGTTCTTC. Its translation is CASSLSGSEQFF.

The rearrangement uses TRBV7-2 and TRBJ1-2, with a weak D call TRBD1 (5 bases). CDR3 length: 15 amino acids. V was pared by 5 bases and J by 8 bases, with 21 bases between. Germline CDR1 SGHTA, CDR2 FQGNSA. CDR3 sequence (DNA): TGTGCCAGCAGCCCCCCGCCGTTGGGGCGAAGAGGCTACACCTTC. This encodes CASSPPPLGRRGYTF.

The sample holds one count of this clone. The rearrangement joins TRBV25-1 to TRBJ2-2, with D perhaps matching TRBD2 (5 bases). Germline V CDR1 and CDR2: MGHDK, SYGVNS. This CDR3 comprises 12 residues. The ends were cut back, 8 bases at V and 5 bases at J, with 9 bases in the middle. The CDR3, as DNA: TGTGCCAGCCGAGGGATGACCGGGGAGCTGTTTTTT. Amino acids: CASRGMTGELFF.

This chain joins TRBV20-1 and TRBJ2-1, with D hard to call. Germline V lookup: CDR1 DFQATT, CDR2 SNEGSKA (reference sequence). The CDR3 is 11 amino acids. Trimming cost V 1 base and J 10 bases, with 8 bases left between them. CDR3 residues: CSARALKEQFF. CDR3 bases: TGCAGTGCTAGAGCCCTAAAGGAGCAGTTCTTC.

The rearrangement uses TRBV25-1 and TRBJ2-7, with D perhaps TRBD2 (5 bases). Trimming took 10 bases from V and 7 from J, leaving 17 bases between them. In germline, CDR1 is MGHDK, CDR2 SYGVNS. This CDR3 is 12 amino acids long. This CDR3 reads CAISGKNGEQYF. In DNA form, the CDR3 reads TGTGCCATTTCGGGGAAGAACGGGGAGCAGTACTTC.

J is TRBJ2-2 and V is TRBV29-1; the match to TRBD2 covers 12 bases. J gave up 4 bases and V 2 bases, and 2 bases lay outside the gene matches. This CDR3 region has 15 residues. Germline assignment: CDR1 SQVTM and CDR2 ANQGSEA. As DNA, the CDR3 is TGCAGCGTTGAACTACTAGCGGGAGGCACCGGGGAGCTGTTTTTT. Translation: CSVELLAGGTGELFF.

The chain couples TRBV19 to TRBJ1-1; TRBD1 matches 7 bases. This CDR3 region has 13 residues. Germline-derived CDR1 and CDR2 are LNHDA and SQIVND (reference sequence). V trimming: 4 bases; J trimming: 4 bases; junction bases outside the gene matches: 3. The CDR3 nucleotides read TGTGCCAGTAGTACACAGGGGCGCACTGAAGCTTTCTTT. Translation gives CASSTQGRTEAFF.

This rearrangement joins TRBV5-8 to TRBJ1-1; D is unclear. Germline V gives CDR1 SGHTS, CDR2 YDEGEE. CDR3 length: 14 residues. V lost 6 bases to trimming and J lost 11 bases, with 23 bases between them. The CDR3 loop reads CASIQILESMSAFF. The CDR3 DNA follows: TGTGCCAGCATCCAGATCCTGGAGTCGATGAGTGCTTTCTTT.

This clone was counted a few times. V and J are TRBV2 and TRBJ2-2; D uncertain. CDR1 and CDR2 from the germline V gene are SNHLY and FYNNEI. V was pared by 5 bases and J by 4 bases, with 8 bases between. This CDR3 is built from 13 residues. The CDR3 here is CASSPSSTGELFF. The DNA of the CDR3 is TGTGCCAGCAGTCCAAGTAGCACCGGGGAGCTGTTTTTT.

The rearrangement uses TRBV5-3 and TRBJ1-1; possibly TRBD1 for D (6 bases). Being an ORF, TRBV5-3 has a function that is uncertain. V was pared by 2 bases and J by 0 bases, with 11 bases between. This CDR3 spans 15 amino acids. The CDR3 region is CARSLTGMVNTEAFF. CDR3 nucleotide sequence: TGTGCCAGAAGCTTAACAGGGATGGTGAACACTGAAGCTTTCTTT.

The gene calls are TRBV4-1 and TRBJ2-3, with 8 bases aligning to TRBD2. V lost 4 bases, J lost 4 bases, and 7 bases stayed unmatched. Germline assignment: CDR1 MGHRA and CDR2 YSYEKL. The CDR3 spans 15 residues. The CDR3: CASSLLGGASDTQYF. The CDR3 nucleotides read TGCGCCAGCAGCCTTCTCGGGGGGGCGTCAGATACGCAGTATTTT.

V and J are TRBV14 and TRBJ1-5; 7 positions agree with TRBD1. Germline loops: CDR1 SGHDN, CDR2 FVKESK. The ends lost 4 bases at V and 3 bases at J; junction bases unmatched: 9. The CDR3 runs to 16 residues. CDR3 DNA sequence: TGTGCCAGCAGCCCTAACCCGGGACAGAACAATCAGCCCCAGCATTTT. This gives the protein CASSPNPGQNNQPQHF. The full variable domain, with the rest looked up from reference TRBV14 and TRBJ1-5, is EAGVTQFPSHSVIEKGQTVTLRCDPISGHDNLYWYRRVMGKEIKFLLHFVKESKQDESGMPNNRFLAERTGGTYSTLKVQPAELEDSGVYFCASSPNPGQNNQPQHFGDGTRLSIL.

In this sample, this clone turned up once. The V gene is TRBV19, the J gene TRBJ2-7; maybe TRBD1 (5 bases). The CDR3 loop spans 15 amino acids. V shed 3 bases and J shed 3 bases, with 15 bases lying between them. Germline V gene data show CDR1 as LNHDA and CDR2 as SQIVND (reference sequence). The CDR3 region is CASSMTAGMLYEQYF. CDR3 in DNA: TGTGCCAGTAGTATGACCGCAGGGATGCTCTACGAGCAGTACTTC.

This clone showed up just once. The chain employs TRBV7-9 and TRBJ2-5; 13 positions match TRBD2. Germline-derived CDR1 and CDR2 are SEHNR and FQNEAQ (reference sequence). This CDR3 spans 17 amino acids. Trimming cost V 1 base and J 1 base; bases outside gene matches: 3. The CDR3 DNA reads TGTGCCAGCAGCTTAGGGACTAGCGGGGGCTCCCAAGAGACCCAGTACTTC. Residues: CASSLGTSGGSQETQYF.

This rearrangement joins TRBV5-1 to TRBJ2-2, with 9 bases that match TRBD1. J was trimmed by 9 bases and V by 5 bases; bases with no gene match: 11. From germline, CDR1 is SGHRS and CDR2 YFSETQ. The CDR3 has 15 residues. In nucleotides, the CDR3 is TGCGCCAGCAGACCTGGACAGGGGCGGGACCGGGAGCTGTTTTTT. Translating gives CASRPGQGRDRELFF.

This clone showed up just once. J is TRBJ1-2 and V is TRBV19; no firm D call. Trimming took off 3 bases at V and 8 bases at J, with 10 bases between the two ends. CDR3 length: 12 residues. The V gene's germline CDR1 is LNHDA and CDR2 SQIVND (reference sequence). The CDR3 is CASSMRVFGYTF. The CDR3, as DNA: TGTGCCAGTAGTATGAGGGTCTTCGGCTACACCTTC.

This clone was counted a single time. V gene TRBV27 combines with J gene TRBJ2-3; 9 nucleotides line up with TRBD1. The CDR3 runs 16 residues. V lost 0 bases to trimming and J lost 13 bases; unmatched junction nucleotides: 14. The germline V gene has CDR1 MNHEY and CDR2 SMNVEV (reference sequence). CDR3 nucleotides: TGTGCCAGCAGTTTATCCATGACCGGGACAGGGCCTCAAAAGTATTTT. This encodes CASSLSMTGTGPQKYF.

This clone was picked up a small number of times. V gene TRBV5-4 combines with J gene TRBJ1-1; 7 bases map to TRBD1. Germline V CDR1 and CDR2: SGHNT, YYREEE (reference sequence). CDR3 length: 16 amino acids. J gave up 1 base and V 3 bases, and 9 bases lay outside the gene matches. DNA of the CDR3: TGTGCCAGCAGCTCTCCTAAAGGGGGCTGGAACACTGAAGCTTTCTTT. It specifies CASSSPKGGWNTEAFF.